The present T cell receptor (beta chain) was sequenced within a study of blood T cell repertoires in COVID-19. V gave up 4 bases and J gave up 4 bases, with 14 bases separating them. Germline V gene data show CDR1 as SGDLS and CDR2 as YYNGEE. The CDR3 length is 14 residues. The repertoire was sequenced with immunoSEQ multiplex PCR; TCRdb's copy has only in-frame clones and lacks some. Of more than 35,000 clones in the sample, approximately 85% were seen once. This sequence joins TRBV9 and TRBJ1-1; possible D gene TRBD1, 6 bases. The specimen was peripheral blood. The sequence was collected from a human donor in a cohort sampled during active COVID-19. The CDR3 region is CASSIQGHGTEAFF. CDR3 sequence (DNA): TGTGCCAGCAGCATACAGGGACACGGCACTGAAGCTTTCTTT.